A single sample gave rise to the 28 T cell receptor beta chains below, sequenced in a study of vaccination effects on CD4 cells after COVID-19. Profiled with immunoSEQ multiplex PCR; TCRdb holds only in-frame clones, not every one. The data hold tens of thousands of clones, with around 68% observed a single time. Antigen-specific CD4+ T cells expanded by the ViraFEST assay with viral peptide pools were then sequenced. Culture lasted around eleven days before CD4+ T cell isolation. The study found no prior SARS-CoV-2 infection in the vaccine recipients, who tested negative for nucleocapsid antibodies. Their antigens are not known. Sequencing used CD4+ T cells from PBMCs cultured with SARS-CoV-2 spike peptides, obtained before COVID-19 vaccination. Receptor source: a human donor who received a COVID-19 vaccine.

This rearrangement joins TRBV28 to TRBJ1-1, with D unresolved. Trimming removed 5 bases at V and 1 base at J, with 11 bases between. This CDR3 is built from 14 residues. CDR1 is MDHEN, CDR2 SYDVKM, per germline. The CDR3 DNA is TGTGCCAGCAGTGGTAGGTGGAGGAACACTGAAGCTTTCTTT. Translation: CASSGRWRNTEAFF.

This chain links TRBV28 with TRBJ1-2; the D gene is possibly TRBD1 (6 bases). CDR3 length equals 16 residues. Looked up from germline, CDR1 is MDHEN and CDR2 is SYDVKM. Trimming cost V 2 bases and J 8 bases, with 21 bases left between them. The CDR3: CASSLNDKRQAGGYTF. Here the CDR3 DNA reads TGTGCCAGCAGTTTAAATGACAAGCGACAGGCGGGGGGCTACACCTTC.

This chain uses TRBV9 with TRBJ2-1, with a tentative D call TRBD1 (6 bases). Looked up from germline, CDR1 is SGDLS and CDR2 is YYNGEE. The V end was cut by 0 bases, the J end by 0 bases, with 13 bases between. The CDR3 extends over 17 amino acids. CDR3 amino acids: CASSVGLTGTSYNEQFF. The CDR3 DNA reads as TGTGCCAGCAGCGTAGGCCTTACAGGGACCTCCTACAATGAGCAGTTCTTC.

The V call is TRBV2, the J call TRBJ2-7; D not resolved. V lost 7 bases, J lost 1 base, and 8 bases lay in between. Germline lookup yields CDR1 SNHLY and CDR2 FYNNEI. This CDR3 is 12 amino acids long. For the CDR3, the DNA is TGTGCCAGCAAAATCCCTTCCTACGAGCAGTACTTC. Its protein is CASKIPSYEQYF. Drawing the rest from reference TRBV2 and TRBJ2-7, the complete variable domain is EPEVTQTPSHQVTQMGQEVILRCVPISNHLYFYWYRQILGQKVEFLVSFYNNEISEKSEIFDDQFSVERPDGSNFTLKIRSTKLEDSAMYFCASKIPSYEQYFGPGTRLTVT.

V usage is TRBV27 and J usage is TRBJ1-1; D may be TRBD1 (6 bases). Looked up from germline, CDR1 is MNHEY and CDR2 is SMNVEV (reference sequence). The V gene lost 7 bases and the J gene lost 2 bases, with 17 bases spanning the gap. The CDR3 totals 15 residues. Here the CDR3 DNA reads TGTGCCAGCACCCTTCTGGGGGCCAGCAACACTGAAGCTTTCTTT. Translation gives CASTLLGASNTEAFF.

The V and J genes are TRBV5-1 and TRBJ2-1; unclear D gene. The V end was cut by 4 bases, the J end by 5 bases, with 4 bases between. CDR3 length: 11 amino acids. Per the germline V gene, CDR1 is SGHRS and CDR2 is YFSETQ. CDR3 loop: CASSANNEQFF. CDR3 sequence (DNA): TGCGCCAGCAGCGCCAACAATGAGCAGTTCTTC.

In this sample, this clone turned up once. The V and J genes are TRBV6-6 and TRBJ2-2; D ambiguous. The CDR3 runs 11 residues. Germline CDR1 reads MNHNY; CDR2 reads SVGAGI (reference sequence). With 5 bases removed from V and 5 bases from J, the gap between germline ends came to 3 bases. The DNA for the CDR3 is TGTGCCAGCAGTCTTACCGGGGAGCTGTTTTTT. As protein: CASSLTGELFF.

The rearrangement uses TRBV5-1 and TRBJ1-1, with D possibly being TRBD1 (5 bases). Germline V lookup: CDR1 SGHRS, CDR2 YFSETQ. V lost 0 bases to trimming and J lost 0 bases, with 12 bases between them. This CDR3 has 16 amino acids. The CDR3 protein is CASSLGTGAMNTEAFF. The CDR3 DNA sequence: TGCGCCAGCAGCTTGGGAACAGGTGCCATGAACACTGAAGCTTTCTTT.

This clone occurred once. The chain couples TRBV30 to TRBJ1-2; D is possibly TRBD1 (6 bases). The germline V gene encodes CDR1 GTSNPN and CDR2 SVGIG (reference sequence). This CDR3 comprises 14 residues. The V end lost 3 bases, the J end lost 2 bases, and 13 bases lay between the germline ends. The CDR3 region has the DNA TGTGCCTGGAGACGGCCAGGGGAGAACTATGGCTACACCTTC. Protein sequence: CAWRRPGENYGYTF.

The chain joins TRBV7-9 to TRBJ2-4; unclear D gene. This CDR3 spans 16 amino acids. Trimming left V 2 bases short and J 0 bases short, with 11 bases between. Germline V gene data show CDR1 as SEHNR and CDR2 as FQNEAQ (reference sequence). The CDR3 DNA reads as TGTGCCAGCAGCTTATCCACAGTCATAGCCAAAAACATTCAGTACTTC. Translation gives CASSLSTVIAKNIQYF.

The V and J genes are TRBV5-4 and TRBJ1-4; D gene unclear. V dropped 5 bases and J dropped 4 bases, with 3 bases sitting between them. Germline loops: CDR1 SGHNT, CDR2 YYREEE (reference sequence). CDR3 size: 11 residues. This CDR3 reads CASSFNEKLFF. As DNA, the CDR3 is TGTGCCAGCAGTTTTAATGAAAAACTGTTTTTT.

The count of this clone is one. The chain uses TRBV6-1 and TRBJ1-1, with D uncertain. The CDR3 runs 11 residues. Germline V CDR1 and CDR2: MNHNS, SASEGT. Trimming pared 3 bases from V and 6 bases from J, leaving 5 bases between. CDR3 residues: CASSEGAEAFF. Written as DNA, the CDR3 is TGTGCCAGCAGTGAGGGTGCTGAAGCTTTCTTT.

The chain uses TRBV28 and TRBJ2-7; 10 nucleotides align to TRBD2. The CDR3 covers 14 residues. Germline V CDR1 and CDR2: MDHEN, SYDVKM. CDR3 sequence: CSSGRALRSYEQYF. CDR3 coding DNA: TGTTCAAGCGGGAGGGCCTTACGCTCCTACGAGCAGTACTTC.

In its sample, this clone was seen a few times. For the CDR3, the DNA is TGTGCCAGCAGCTCATCCGGGACAGAGACAGATACGCAGTATTTT. As protein: CASSSSGTETDTQYF. V is TRBV7-6 and J is TRBJ2-3; 7 bases map to TRBD1. Trimming cost V 4 bases and J 3 bases; bases outside gene matches: 7. CDR1 is SGHVS, CDR2 FNYEAQ, per germline. The CDR3 extends over 15 amino acids.

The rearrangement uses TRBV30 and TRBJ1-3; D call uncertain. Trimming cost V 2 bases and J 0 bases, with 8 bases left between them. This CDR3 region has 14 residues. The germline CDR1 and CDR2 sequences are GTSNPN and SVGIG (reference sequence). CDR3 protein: CAWSPTRSGNTIYF. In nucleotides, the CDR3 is TGTGCCTGGAGTCCCACTCGCTCTGGAAACACCATATATTTT.

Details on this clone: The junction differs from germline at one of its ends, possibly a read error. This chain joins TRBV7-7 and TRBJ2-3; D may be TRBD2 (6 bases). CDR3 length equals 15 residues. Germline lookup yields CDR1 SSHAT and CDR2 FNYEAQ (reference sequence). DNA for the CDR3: TGTGCTAGCAGCTTAGCGGCAGGGTGGACAGATACGCAGTATTTT. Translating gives CASSLAAGWTDTQYF.

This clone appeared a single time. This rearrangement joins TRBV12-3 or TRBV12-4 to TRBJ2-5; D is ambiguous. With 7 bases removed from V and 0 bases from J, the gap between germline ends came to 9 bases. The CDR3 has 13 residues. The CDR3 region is CASTTRNQETQYF. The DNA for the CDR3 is TGTGCCAGCACGACGAGAAACCAAGAGACCCAGTACTTC.

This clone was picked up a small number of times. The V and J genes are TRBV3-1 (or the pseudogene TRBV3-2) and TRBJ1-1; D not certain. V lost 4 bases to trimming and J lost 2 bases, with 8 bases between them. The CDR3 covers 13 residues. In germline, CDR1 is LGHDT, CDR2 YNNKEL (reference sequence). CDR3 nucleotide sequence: TGTGCCAGCAGCCCACAGAGTAACACTGAAGCTTTCTTT. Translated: CASSPQSNTEAFF.

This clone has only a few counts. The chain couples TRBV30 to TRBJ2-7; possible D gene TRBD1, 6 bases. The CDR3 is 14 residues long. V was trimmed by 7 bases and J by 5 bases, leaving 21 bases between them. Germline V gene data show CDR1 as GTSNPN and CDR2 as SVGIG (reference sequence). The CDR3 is CASHPPTGTNEQYF. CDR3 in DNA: TGTGCCTCTCACCCACCTACAGGGACCAACGAGCAGTACTTC. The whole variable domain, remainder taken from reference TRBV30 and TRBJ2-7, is SQTIHQWPATLVQPVGSPLSLECTVEGTSNPNLYWYRQAAGRGLQLLFYSVGIGQISSEVPQNLSASRPQDRQFILSSKKLLLSDSGFYLCASHPPTGTNEQYFGPGTRLTVT.

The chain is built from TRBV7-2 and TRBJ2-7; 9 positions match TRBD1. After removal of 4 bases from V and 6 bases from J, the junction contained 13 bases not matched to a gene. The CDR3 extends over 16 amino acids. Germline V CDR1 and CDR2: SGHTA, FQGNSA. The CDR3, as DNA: TGTGCCAGCAGCTCGCTTCCCGGGACAGGGAGATTCGAGCAGTACTTC. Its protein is CASSSLPGTGRFEQYF.

The CDR3 coding sequence is TGCGCCAGCAGCCGGCGGGAGCTGGCCTACGAGCAGTACTTC. Its translation: CASSRRELAYEQYF. V and J are TRBV5-1 and TRBJ2-7; TRBD2 agrees at 7 bases. Germline V lookup: CDR1 SGHRS, CDR2 YFSETQ. CDR3 length equals 14 residues. After removal of 4 bases from V and 2 bases from J, the junction contained 6 bases not matched to a gene.

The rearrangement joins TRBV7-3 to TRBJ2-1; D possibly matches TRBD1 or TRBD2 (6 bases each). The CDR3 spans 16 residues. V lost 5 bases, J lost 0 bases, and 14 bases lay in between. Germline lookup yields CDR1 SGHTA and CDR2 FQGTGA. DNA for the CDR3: TGTGCCAGCAGCCCAATGGGGGGCAGCTCCTACAATGAGCAGTTCTTC. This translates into CASSPMGGSSYNEQFF.

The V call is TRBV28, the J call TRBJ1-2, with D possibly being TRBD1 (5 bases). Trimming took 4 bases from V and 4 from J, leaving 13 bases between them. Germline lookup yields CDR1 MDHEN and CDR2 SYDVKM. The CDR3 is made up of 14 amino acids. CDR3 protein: CASSSRQLLYGYTF. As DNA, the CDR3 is TGTGCCAGCAGTTCACGACAGCTCCTCTATGGCTACACCTTC.

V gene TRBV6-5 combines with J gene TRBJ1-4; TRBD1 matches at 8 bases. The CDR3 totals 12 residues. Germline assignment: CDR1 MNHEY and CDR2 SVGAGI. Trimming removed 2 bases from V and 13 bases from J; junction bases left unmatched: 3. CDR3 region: CASSYARGPLFF. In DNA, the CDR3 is TGTGCCAGCAGTTACGCCAGGGGGCCACTGTTTTTT.

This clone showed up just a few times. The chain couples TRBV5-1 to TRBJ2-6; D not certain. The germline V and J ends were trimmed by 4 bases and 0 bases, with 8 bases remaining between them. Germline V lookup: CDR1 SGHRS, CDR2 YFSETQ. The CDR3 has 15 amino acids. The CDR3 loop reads CASSDSRSGANVLTF. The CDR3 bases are TGCGCCAGCAGCGACTCGCGCTCTGGGGCCAACGTCCTGACTTTC.

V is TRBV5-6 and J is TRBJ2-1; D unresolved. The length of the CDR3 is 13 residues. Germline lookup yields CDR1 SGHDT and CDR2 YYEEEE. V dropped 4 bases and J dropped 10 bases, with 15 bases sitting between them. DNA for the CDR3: TGTGCCAGCAGCAGTTTGGACGGCCAGGAGCAGTTCTTC. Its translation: CASSSLDGQEQFF.

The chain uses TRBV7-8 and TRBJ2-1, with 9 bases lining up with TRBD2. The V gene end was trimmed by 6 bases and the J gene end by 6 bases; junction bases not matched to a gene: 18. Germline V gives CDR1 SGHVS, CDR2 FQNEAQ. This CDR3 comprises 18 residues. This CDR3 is CASSRMGYGGGAPNEQFF. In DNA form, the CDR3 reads TGTGCCAGCAGTCGTATGGGATACGGCGGGGGGGCCCCCAATGAGCAGTTCTTC.

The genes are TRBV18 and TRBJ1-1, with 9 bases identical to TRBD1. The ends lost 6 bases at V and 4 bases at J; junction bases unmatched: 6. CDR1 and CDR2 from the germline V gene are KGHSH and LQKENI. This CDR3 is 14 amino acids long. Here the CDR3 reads CASSRETGGTEAFF. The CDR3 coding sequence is TGTGCCAGCTCCCGGGAGACAGGGGGCACTGAAGCTTTCTTT.